This T cell receptor (beta chain) came from a study of control samples from healthy donors and cancer patients. The CDR3 contains 17 residues. J gave up 2 bases and V 4 bases, and 10 bases lay outside the gene matches. CDR1 and CDR2 from the germline V gene are MDHEN and SYDVKM. The method was immunoSEQ multiplex PCR; TCRdb's version includes in-frame clones alone and lacks a portion of them. The table has about 190,000 clones, roughly nine tenths seen once. The sequence came from a man younger than 45 in good health. This chain uses TRBV28 with TRBJ1-1; 10 bases map to TRBD1. Specimen: blood. The CDR3: CASSSSRQGALNTEAFF. DNA for the CDR3: TGTGCCAGCAGTTCCTCACGACAGGGGGCCCTCAACACTGAAGCTTTCTTT. The whole variable domain, remainder taken from reference TRBV28 and TRBJ1-1, is DVKVTQSSRYLVKRTGEKVFLECVQDMDHENMFWYRQDPGLGLRLIYFSYDVKMKEKGDIPEGYSVSREKKERFSLILESASTNQTSMYLCASSSSRQGALNTEAFFGQGTRLTVV.